The sequence of this T cell receptor (beta chain) was determined in a study of blood T cells in healthy people across ages. V lost 5 bases to trimming and J lost 0 bases, with 20 bases between them. Germline loops: CDR1 MNHEY, CDR2 SVGEGT. This CDR3 comprises 17 residues. Next came a second PCR, run for about 7 to 11 cycles, which used a sample-barcoded 5' primer along with a J-beta primer mix. A single record per CDR3 protein comes from TCRdb applying MiXCR to the 5' RACE reads. The table records roughly 1,300,000 distinct CDR3 sequences, 59% of them present only once. The sequence came from a man aged 18 to 30 in good health. The sample comprised blood. The chain employs TRBV6-2 or TRBV6-3 and TRBJ2-7; D unresolved. CDR3 sequence (DNA): TGTGCCAGCAGTCAATCCGGGCCTAAGATCCCCTCCTACGAGCAGTACTTC. This gives the protein CASSQSGPKIPSYEQYF.